This T cell receptor (beta chain) was documented in a study of blood T cells in healthy people across ages. This clonotype showed up just a few times. The antigen remains undetermined. A J-beta primer mix and a sample-barcoded 5' primer were used in a second PCR of roughly 6 to 12 cycles. TCRdb passed the 5' RACE reads through MiXCR, listing each CDR3 protein once. Of 700,000 to 950,000 distinct CDR3 sequences detected, 55% to 70% appear once; the ten largest clones hold 20% to 25%. The study, taken as a whole, reports: TCR beta diversity correlated strongly with naive T cell percentage. Since the PBMCs were unsorted, naive and antigen-experienced cells could not be conclusively compared.

Input material: blood. The sequence came from a man aged 30-40 years in good health.

CDR3 bases: TGCAGCGTTGACGCTTCGGCCCAAGAGACCCAGTACTTC. This translates into CSVDASAQETQYF. This chain joins TRBV29-1 and TRBJ2-5; D gene unclear. The V gene's germline CDR1 is SQVTM and CDR2 ANQGSEA. V lost 3 bases and J 1 base, leaving 9 bases between the germline ends. CDR3 size: 13 residues.